This T cell receptor (beta chain) was found in a study of blood T cell repertoires in COVID-19 (dated by TCRdb to about 2020). About the full investigation: Samples from collaborators originated in the United States, Italy and Spain and spanned both the acute and convalescent phases of COVID-19. Deeply sampled blood TCRbeta repertoires from subjects exposed to, actively infected with, or recovered from COVID-19 were included in the dataset. The samples were drawn from the first 160 participants of the ongoing ImmuneRACE study and from roughly 1,300 subjects provided by 6 global collaborators. Sample metadata almost always included a de-identified subject ID, COVID-19 status, age in years and sex. The repertoires were released in a freely available public database meant as a resource for research on the immune response to SARS-CoV-2. The prospective study material was composed of cDNA or gDNA derived from T cells, B-cell-depleted T cells, or PBMCs. Where HLA class I and class II types were available, the types were taken from metadata supplied by the sample provider, not from assay-based typing.

What the authors observed across the whole study: Clinical and demographic metadata were provided uncurated, with the amount varying by source and participant.

Notes on this clone: Its antigen is still unknown. No base-level quality is on record; no much larger clone is a single base apart.

TCRbeta CDR3 regions were amplified from genomic DNA by means of the immunoSEQ Assay, a bias-controlled multiplex PCR. From the authors' description of their analysis: Within the assay, amplification of reference gene primers was used to estimate how many nucleated cells each sample contained. Sequence reads were collapsed and filtered to measure the absolute abundance of every unique TCRbeta CDR3 rearrangement. For each sample, productive Simpson clonality was calculated as the square root of Simpson's diversity index over productive rearrangements. As stored in TCRdb, this immuneACCESS dataset retains in-frame rearrangements with V and J assigned. A fraction of the clones does not appear; measured against another copy, unresolved V genes explain less than half of the discrepancy, and the remainder lacks a known reason. From that table come the V and J calls and clone size; the DNA was used to work out D and trimming. Counted in this sample were about 59,000 clones; 88% of them appeared once. The top ten hold 18% of the sample.

CDR1 is given as DFQATT and CDR2 as SNEGSKA, both from the germline V gene (reference sequence). Reading from cysteine to phenylalanine, the CDR3 counts 11 amino acids. The entry retains the CDR3 DNA only, 33 bases that are in frame from base 1. V drops 6 bases and J drops 8 bases, leaving 13 bases in between. The collaborating institutions used their own protocols to collect whole blood in K2EDTA tubes. For TCRbeta analysis, collaborators shipped samples as frozen whole blood, isolated PBMCs, or DNA extracted from either of those sample types. The sequence joins TRBV20-1 to TRBJ1-1, with a weak D call of TRBD1 (5 bases match). Sequences were obtained from peripheral blood. The receptor was derived from a woman aged 80 or over with active COVID-19. CDR3 protein: CSAKLTEEAFF. The DNA sequence is as follows: TGCAGTGCCAAGCTGACAGAAGAAGCTTTCTTT.